These T cell receptor beta chains were read from a single sample in a study of blood T cell repertoires in COVID-19. The repertoire was sequenced with immunoSEQ multiplex PCR; TCRdb's copy has only in-frame clones and lacks some. This table has 250,000 to 300,000 clones, about 86% appearing once. Material: PBMCs or T cells enriched from blood (not recorded which). The source of these receptors is a man between 25 and 39 years old with acute COVID-19. CDR3s include the opening cysteine and the closing phenylalanine or tryptophan. D genes are given only for firm matches. The listing skips clone size in some rows; elsewhere it reads once, few, many or a size class.

>-|-|TRBJ1-2|TRBV5-5
TGTGCCAGCAGCGGTAATATCGACAGGTTGTATGGCTACACCTTC
CASSGNIDRLYGYTF
>-|-|TRBJ2-3|TRBV5-6
TGTGCCAGCAGCCCCCGAGGGCCGACAGATACGCAGTATTTT
CASSPRGPTDTQYF
>-|TRBD1|TRBJ1-1|TRBV27
TGTGCCAGCAGTACCAGACAGGGGCCTGAAGCTTTCTTT
CASSTRQGPEAFF
>-|-|TRBJ2-3|TRBV6-1
TGTGCCAGCAGTGAAGCCTCCGGGACAGATACGCAGTATTTT
CASSEASGTDTQYF
>-|TRBD2|TRBJ2-5|TRBV24-1
TGTGCCACCAGTGATTTCCTTACTAGCGGGCAAGAGACCCAGTACTTC
CATSDFLTSGQETQYF
>-|-|TRBJ1-3|TRBV6-5
TGTGCCAGCAAGATGGAGAGGAGCTCTGGAAACACCATATATTTT
CASKMERSSGNTIYF
>-|TRBD1|TRBJ2-1|TRBV11-3
TGTGCCAGCAGCTCCCCGGGACAGGGGGCTAATGAGCAGTTCTTC
CASSSPGQGANEQFF
>-|TRBD2|TRBJ2-1|TRBV27
TGTGCCAGCAGTTTATTGGGGACTAGCGGATACAATGAGCAGTTCTTC
CASSLLGTSGYNEQFF
>-|TRBD1|TRBJ1-4|TRBV7-9
TGTGCCAGCAGCCCCAGCGGACAGGGAGAAAAACTGTTTTTT
CASSPSGQGEKLFF
>-|TRBD2|TRBJ2-3|TRBV6-5
TGTGCCAGCAGGGTAACTAGCGGGAGCTCAGATACGCAGTATTTT
CASRVTSGSSDTQYF
>few|-|TRBJ2-2|TRBV4-3
TGCGCCAGCAGCCAAGATTCAGATGCCAGGAGGTTTTTAGACACCGGGGAGCTGTTTTTT
CASSQDSDARRFLDTGELFF
>-|TRBD1|TRBJ1-4|TRBV7-2
TGTGCCAGCAGCTTAATGACAGGGGGGGAAAAACTGTTTTTT
CASSLMTGGEKLFF
>-|-|TRBJ2-5|TRBV7-2
TGTGCCAGCAGCTTCTTCAACAGAAACCAAGAGACCCAGTACTTC
CASSFFNRNQETQYF
>-|TRBD1|TRBJ1-5|TRBV7-8
TGTGCCAGCAGCCGACAGGGTAGCAATCAGCCCCAGCATTTT
CASSRQGSNQPQHF
>-|TRBD1|TRBJ2-6|TRBV6-5
TGTGCCAGCAACTCGGACAGGGTAACCAACGTCCTGACTTTC
CASNSDRVTNVLTF
>once|-|TRBJ2-5|TRBV19
TGTGCCAGTAGTATAGTGGGGGGTTGGGAGACCCAGTACTTC
CASSIVGGWETQYF
>few|-|TRBJ1-5|TRBV30
TGTGCCTGGAGTGTACAGGGTGGCCAGCCCCAGCATTTT
CAWSVQGGQPQHF
>-|-|TRBJ2-6|TRBV7-2
TGTGCCAGCAGCTTAGTCTCGTCAGTCTCTGGGGCCAACGTCCTGACTTTC
CASSLVSSVSGANVLTF
>-|-|TRBJ2-2|TRBV6-5
TGTGCCAGCACCCCCTCAGCGAACACCGGGGAGCTGTTTTTT
CASTPSANTGELFF
>-|TRBD1|TRBJ1-6|TRBV7-2
TGTGCCAGCAGCTCCTACGGGACAGTCTATAATTCACCCCTCCACTTT
CASSSYGTVYNSPLHF
>-|TRBD2|TRBJ2-2|TRBV9
TGTGCCAGCAGCGCGGGACTAGCGGGAGGCACCGGGGAGCTGTTTTTT
CASSAGLAGGTGELFF
>once|-|TRBJ1-2|TRBV6-5
TGTGCCAGCGGGCAGGGCGGTGGCTACACCTTC
CASGQGGGYTF